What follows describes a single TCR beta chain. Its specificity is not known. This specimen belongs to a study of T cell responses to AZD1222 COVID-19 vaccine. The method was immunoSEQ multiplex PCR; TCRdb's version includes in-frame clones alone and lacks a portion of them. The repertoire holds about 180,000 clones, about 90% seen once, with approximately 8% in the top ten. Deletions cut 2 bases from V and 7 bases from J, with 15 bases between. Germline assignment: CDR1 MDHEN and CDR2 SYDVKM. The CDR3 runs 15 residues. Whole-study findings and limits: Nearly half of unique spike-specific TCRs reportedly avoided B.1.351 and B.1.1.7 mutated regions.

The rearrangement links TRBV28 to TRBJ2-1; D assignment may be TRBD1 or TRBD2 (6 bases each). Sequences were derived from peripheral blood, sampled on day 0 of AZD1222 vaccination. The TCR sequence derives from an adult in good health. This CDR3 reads CASSLGGPRGNEQFF. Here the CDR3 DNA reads TGTGCCAGCAGTTTAGGGGGCCCGCGGGGTAATGAGCAGTTCTTC. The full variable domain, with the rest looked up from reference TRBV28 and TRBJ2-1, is DVKVTQSSRYLVKRTGEKVFLECVQDMDHENMFWYRQDPGLGLRLIYFSYDVKMKEKGDIPEGYSVSREKKERFSLILESASTNQTSMYLCASSLGGPRGNEQFFGPGTRLTVL.